These T cell receptor beta chains were read from a single sample in a study of CD8+ T cells in alopecia areata. Here immunoSEQ multiplex PCR was the method, and the copy in TCRdb shows in-frame clones only, minus some. The table shows fewer than 250,000 clones, with around three fifths occurring only once. The sample in question was CD4+ T cells sorted from blood, obtained at week 0. The origin of the receptors is a human donor with alopecia areata. CDR3s include the opening cysteine and the closing phenylalanine or tryptophan. A D gene is named only where the DNA matches it firmly. Only some rows state a clone size, as once, few, many or a class for expanded clones.

D	V	J	length	size	DNA	CDR3
.	TRBV10-3	TRBJ2-7	14	.	TGTGCCACCCTCCGGGACGGAGACTCCTACGAGCAGTACTTC	CATLRDGDSYEQYF
.	TRBV2	TRBJ2-1	16	.	TGTGCCAGCAGTGGCCGTTCCAGTGAAGCTTACAATGAGCAGTTCTTC	CASSGRSSEAYNEQFF
.	TRBV7-8	TRBJ1-1	13	.	TGTGCCAGCAGCTTAACGGGAGGCACTGAAGCTTTCTTT	CASSLTGGTEAFF
.	TRBV2	TRBJ2-2	16	.	TGTGCCAGCAGTGATGGGACTCCGGTACTCCCCGGGGAGCTGTTTTTT	CASSDGTPVLPGELFF
.	TRBV29-1	TRBJ2-2	14	.	TGCAGCGTCACGGGACTTATGAACACCGGGGAGCTGTTTTTT	CSVTGLMNTGELFF
.	TRBV18	TRBJ1-2	14	once	TGTGCCAGCTCACCAGAGGGGAGGGGCTATGGCTACACCTTC	CASSPEGRGYGYTF
TRBD2	TRBV30	TRBJ2-3	12	.	TGTGCCTGGGGACTAGCGGGAGATACGCAGTATTTT	CAWGLAGDTQYF
.	TRBV7-9	TRBJ2-1	12	.	TGTGCCAGCAGCCAGCAGGGCGATGAGCAGTTCTTC	CASSQQGDEQFF
TRBD1	TRBV29-1	TRBJ1-2	13	few	TGCAGCGTTGAATTGTTGCAGGGGGCTGTCTACACCTTC	CSVELLQGAVYTF
.	TRBV6-5	TRBJ2-5	16	few	TGTGCCAGCAGTTATAGGACGGGGGGCGTACAAGAGACCCAGTACTTC	CASSYRTGGVQETQYF
.	TRBV6-1	TRBJ2-7	14	.	TGTGCCAGCACCATACCGAGGGGGTCGGGCGAGCAGTACTTC	CASTIPRGSGEQYF
TRBD2	TRBV4-2	TRBJ2-3	15	.	TGTGCCAGCAGCCAATGGACTAGCGCCACAGATACGCAGTATTTT	CASSQWTSATDTQYF
TRBD1	TRBV30	TRBJ2-3	15	.	TGTGCCTGGACGGGACAGGGTTTGGGCACAGATACGCAGTATTTT	CAWTGQGLGTDTQYF
.	TRBV6-5	TRBJ2-2	15	.	TGTGCCAGCAGGGATAGGGCCACATGGATCGGGGAGCTGTTTTTT	CASRDRATWIGELFF
TRBD2	TRBV11-2	TRBJ2-1	16	.	TGTGCCAGCAGCTTAGGGCTAGCGGGGCTCTACAATGAGCAGTTCTTC	CASSLGLAGLYNEQFF
.	TRBV4-2	TRBJ1-2	11	.	TGTGCCAGCAGCCAGCACTATGGCTACACCTTC	CASSQHYGYTF
.	TRBV6-5	TRBJ1-6	14	.	TGTGCCAGCAGTTACTCCGCGGAGTATTCACCCCTCCACTTT	CASSYSAEYSPLHF
.	TRBV7-8	TRBJ1-5	17	.	TGTGCCAGCAGCTTAGTCCCCGCAGGGAGCATCAATCAGCCCCAGCATTTT	CASSLVPAGSINQPQHF
.	TRBV7-6	TRBJ1-1	15	.	TGTGCCAGCAGCTTACAACTGACGGGGCGGACTGAAGCTTTCTTT	CASSLQLTGRTEAFF
TRBD2	TRBV29-1	TRBJ2-2	15	.	TGCAGCGTTGATAGACTAGCGGGGGGAGACGGGGAGCTGTTTTTT	CSVDRLAGGDGELFF
TRBD2	TRBV4-1	TRBJ2-3	17	.	TGCGCCAGCAGCCAAGGGCGGCTAGCGGGGGGCACAGATACGCAGTATTTT	CASSQGRLAGGTDTQYF
.	TRBV6-6	TRBJ2-7	15	few	TGTGCCAGCAGTTCCCCCTCCAAAGGGATCTACGAGCAGTACTTC	CASSSPSKGIYEQYF
TRBD1	TRBV5-1	TRBJ2-7	13	.	TGCGCCAGCAGCTTACAGGGACAGTACGAGCAGTACTTC	CASSLQGQYEQYF
.	TRBV29-1	TRBJ1-1	12	.	TGCAGCGGGATCACAGGTAACACTGAAGCTTTCTTT	CSGITGNTEAFF
TRBD2	TRBV2	TRBJ2-1	20	.	TGTGCCAGCAGGCCCCGGACTAGCGGGAGATCGGGGAGCTCCTACAATGAGCAGTTCTTC	CASRPRTSGRSGSSYNEQFF
.	TRBV5-5	TRBJ2-5	16	few	TGTGCCAGCAGCCCCCACCCGGTCGGGAGCGTGGAGACCCAGTACTTC	CASSPHPVGSVETQYF